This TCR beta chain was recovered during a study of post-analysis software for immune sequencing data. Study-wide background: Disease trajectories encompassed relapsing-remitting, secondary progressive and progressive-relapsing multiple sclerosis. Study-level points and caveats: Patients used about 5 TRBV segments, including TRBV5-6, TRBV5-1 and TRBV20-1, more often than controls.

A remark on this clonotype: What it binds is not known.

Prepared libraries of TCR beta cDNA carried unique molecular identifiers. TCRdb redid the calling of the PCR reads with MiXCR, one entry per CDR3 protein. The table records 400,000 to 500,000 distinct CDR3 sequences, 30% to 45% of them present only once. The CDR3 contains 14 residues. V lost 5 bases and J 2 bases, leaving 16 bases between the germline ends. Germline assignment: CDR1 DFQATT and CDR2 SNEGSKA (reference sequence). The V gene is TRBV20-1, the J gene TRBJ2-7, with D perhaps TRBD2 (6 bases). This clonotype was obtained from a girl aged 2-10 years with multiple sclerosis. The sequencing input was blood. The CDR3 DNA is TGCAGTGCTGGAAGTTGGGAGGTCCCCTACGAGCAGTACTTC. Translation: CSAGSWEVPYEQYF.